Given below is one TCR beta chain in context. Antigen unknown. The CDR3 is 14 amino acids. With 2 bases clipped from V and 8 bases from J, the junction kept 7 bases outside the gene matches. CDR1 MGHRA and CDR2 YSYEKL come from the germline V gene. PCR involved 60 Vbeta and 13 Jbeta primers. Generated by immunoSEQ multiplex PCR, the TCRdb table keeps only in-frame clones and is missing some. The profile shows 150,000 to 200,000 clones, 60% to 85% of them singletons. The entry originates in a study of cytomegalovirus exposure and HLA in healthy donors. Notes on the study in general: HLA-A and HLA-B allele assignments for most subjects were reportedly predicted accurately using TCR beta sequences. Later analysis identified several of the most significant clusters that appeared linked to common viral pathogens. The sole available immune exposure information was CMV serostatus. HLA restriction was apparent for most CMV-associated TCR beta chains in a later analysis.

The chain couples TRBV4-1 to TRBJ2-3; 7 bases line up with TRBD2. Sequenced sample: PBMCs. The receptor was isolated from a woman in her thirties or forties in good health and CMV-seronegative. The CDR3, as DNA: TGCGCCAGCAGCCAACTAGCGGCTGCCGGTACGCAGTATTTT. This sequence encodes CASSQLAAAGTQYF.